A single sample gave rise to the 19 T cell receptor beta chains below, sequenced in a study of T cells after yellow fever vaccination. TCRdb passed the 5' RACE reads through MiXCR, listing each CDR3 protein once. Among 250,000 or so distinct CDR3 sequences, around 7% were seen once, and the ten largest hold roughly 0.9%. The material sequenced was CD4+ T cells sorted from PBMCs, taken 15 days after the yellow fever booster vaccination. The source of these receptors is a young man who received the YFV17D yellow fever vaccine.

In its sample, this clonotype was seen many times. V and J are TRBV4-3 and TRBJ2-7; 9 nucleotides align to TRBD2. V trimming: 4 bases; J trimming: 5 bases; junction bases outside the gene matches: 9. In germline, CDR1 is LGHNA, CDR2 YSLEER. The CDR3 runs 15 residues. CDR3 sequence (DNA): TGCGCCAGCAGCCCGACCTTAGCGGGAGCCCACGAGCAGTACTTC. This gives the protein CASSPTLAGAHEQYF.

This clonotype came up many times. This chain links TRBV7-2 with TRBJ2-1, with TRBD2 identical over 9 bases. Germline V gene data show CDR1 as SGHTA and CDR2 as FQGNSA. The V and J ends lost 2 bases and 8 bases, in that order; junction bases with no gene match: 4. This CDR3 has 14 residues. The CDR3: CASSLLAGRYEQFF. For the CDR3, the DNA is TGTGCCAGCAGCTTACTAGCGGGACGTTATGAGCAGTTCTTC. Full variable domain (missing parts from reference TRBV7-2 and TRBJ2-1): GAGVSQSPSNKVTEKGKDVELRCDPISGHTALYWYRQSLGQGLEFLIYFQGNSAPDKSGLPSDRFSAERTGGSVSTLTIQRTQQEDSAVYLCASSLLAGRYEQFFGPGTRLTVL.

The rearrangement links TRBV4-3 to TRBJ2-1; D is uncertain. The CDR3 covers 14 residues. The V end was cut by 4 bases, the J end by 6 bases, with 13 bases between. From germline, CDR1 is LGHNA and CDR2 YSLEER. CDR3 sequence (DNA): TGCGCCAGCAGCCTCCGAGGATTCTCCAATGAGCAGTTCTTC. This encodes CASSLRGFSNEQFF.

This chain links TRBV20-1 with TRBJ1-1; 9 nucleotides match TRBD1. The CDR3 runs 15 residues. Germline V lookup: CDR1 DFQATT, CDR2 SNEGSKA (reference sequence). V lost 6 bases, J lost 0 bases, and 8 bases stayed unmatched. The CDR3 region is CSAPDRGNMNTEAFF. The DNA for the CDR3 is TGCAGTGCCCCGGACAGGGGTAACATGAACACTGAAGCTTTCTTT.

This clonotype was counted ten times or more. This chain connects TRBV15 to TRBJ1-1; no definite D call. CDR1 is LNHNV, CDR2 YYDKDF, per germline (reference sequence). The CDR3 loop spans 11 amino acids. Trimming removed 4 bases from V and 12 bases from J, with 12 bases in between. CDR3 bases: TGTGCCACCAGCAAGGCGGGGATCTCTTTCTTT. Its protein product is CATSKAGISFF.

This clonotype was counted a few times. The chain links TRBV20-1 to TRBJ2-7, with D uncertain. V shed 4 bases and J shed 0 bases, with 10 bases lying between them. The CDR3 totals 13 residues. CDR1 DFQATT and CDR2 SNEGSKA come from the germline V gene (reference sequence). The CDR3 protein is CSATGFGSYEQYF. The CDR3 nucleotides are TGCAGTGCTACCGGGTTTGGCTCCTACGAGCAGTACTTC.

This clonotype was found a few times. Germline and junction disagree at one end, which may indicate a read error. Written as DNA, the CDR3 is TGCAGTGCTAGGAATGGGATGAACCCCGGGGAGCTGTTTTTT. The encoded protein is CSARNGMNPGELFF. The chain couples TRBV20-1 to TRBJ2-2; no reliable D call. CDR1 is DFQATT and CDR2 is SNEGSKA in the germline V gene (reference sequence). The CDR3 spans 14 residues.

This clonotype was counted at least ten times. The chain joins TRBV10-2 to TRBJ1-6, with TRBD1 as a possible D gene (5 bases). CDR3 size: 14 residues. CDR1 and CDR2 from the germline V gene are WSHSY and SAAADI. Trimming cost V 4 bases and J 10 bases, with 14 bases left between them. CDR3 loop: CASSGVRGGSPLHF. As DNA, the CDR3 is TGCGCCAGCAGTGGGGTGAGGGGTGGGTCACCCCTCCACTTT.

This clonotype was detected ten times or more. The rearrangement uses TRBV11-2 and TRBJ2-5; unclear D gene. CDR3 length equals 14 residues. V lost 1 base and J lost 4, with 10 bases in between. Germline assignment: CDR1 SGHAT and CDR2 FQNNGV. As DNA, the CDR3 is TGTGCCAGCAGCTTAGTGCAGGTTGTAGAGACCCAGTACTTC. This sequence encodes CASSLVQVVETQYF.

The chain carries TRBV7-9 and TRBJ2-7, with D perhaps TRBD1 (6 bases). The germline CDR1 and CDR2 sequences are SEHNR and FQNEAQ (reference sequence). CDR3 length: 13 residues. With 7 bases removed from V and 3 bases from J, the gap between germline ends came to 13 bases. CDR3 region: CASMPGQDYEQYF. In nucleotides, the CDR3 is TGTGCCAGCATGCCGGGACAAGACTACGAGCAGTACTTC.

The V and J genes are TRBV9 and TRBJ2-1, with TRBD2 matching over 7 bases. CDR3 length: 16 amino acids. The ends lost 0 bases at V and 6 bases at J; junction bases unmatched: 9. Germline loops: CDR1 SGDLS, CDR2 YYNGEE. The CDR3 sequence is CASSVGGGSKVNEQFF. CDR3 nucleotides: TGTGCCAGCAGCGTAGGAGGCGGGAGTAAGGTCAATGAGCAGTTCTTC. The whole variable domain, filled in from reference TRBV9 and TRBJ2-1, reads DSGVTQTPKHLITATGQRVTLRCSPRSGDLSVYWYQQSLDQGLQFLIQYYNGEERAKGNILERFSAQQFPDLHSELNLSSLELGDSALYFCASSVGGGSKVNEQFFGPGTRLTVL.

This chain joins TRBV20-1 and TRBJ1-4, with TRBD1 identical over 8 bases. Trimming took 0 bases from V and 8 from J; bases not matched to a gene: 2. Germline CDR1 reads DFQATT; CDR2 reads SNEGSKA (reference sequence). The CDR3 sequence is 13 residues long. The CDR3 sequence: CSAREDRAEKLFF. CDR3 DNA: TGCAGTGCTAGAGAGGACAGGGCAGAAAAACTGTTTTTT.

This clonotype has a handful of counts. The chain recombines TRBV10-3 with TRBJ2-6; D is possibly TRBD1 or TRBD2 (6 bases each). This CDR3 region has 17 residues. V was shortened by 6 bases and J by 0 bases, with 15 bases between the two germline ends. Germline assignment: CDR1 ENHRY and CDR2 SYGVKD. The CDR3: CAIRGAGGISGANVLTF. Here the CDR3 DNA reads TGTGCCATCAGGGGGGCCGGCGGGATCTCTGGGGCCAACGTCCTGACTTTC.

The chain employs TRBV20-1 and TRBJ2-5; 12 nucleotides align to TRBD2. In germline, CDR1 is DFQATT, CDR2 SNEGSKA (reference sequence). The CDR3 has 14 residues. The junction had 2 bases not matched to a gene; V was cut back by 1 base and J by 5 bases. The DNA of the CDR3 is TGCAGTGCTAGAGCTAGCGGGAGGGTGGAGACCCAGTACTTC. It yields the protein CSARASGRVETQYF.

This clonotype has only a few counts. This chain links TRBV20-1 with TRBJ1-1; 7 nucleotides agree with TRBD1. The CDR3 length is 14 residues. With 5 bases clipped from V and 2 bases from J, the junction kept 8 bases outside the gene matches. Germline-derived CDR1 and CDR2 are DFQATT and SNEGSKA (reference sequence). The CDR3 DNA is TGCAGTGCTGTACCCGGGACAGATAACACTGAAGCTTTCTTT. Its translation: CSAVPGTDNTEAFF.

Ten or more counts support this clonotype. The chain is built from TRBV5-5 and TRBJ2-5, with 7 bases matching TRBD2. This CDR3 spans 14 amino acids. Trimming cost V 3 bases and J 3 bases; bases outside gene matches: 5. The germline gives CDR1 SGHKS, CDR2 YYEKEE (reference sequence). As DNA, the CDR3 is TGTGCCAGCAGCTACGGGACTAAAGAAGAGACCCAGTACTTC. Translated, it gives CASSYGTKEETQYF. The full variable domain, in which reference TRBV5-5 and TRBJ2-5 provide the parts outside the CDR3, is DAGVTQSPTHLIKTRGQQVTLRCSPISGHKSVSWYQQVLGQGPQFIFQYYEKEERGRGNFPDRFSARQFPNYSSELNVNALLLGDSALYLCASSYGTKEETQYFGPGTRLLVL.

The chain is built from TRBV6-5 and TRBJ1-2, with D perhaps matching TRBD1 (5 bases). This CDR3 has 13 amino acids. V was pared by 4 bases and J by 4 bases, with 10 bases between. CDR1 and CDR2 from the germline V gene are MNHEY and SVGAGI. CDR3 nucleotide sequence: TGTGCCAGCAGTTCTTCAGGGATCTATGGCTACACCTTC. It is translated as CASSSSGIYGYTF.

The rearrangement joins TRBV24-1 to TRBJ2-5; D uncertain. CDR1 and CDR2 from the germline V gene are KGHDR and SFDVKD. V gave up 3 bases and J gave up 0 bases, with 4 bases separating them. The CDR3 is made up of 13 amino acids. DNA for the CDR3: TGTGCCACCAGTGATGGGTACCAAGAGACCCAGTACTTC. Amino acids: CATSDGYQETQYF.

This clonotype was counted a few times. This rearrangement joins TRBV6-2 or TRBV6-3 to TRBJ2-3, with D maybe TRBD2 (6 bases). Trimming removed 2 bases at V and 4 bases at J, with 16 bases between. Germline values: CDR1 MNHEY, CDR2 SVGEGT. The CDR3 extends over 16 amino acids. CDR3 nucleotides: TGTGCCAGCAGTTACGGGGTCGGGAGTTTCGCAGATACGCAGTATTTT. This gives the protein CASSYGVGSFADTQYF.